A single sample is the source of the 27 T cell receptor beta chains below, sequenced in a study of vaccination effects on CD4 cells after COVID-19. Sequencing in the ViraFEST assay came after antigen-specific CD4+ T cells had been expanded with viral peptide pools, which were used to stimulate PBMC. Following a roughly 11-day culture, CD4+ T cells were purified. As their vaccination, participants received two doses of either BNT162b2 or mRNA-1273. Clones were sequenced by immunoSEQ multiplex PCR, and TCRdb holds only the in-frame ones, with some missing. Here the sample spans over 80,000 clones, 77% being singletons. No antigen has been assigned to these receptors. The starting material was CD4+ T cells from PBMCs cultured with HCoV-OC43 spike peptides, obtained after COVID-19 vaccination. Sample subset: HCoV-OC43 spike overlapping peptide pool stimulation. These receptors were collected from a human donor who received a COVID-19 vaccine.

The chain uses TRBV24-1 and TRBJ1-5; 8 nucleotides agree with TRBD1. The CDR3 contains 15 residues. V was clipped by 4 bases and J by 6 bases; unmatched bases: 7. Germline CDR1 KGHDR, CDR2 SFDVKD. In DNA, the CDR3 is TGTGCCACCAGTGACCCTGGACAGGGCGGTCAGCCCCAGCATTTT. This sequence encodes CATSDPGQGGQPQHF.

This chain uses TRBV15 with TRBJ2-5, with unresolved D. Germline CDR1 is LNHNV and CDR2 is YYDKDF (reference sequence). Trimming pared 1 base from V and 5 bases from J, leaving 11 bases between. The CDR3 length is 14 residues. CDR3 protein: CATSRGSTRETQYF. The DNA of the CDR3 is TGTGCCACCAGCAGAGGATCTACGAGGGAGACCCAGTACTTC. The variable domain in full, completed from reference TRBV15 and TRBJ2-5, reads DAMVIQNPRYQVTQFGKPVTLSCSQTLNHNVMYWYQQKSSQAPKLLFHYYDKDFNNEADTPDNFQSRRPNTSFCFLDIRSPGLGDTAMYLCATSRGSTRETQYFGPGTRLLVL.

The chain employs TRBV7-2 and TRBJ1-1, with a possible D match to TRBD1 (6 bases). Trimming pared 5 bases from V and 0 bases from J, leaving 10 bases between. Germline V lookup: CDR1 SGHTA, CDR2 FQGNSA. This CDR3 is 14 amino acids long. The CDR3: CASSLQGLNTEAFF. The DNA for the CDR3 is TGTGCCAGCAGCCTACAGGGTCTGAACACTGAAGCTTTCTTT.

The gene calls are TRBV10-1 and TRBJ1-4; D is undetermined. This CDR3 has 14 amino acids. CDR1 is WNHNN, CDR2 SYGVQD, per germline (reference sequence). The V and J ends lost 5 bases and 8 bases respectively, with 15 bases between them. CDR3 sequence: CASSSGQDSEKLFF. Written as DNA, the CDR3 is TGCGCCAGCAGTTCGGGCCAGGACTCGGAAAAACTGTTTTTT.

The rearrangement joins TRBV12-3 or TRBV12-4 to TRBJ1-2, with 11 bases matching TRBD1. V lost 6 bases, J lost 6 bases, and 3 bases stayed unmatched. The CDR3 runs 13 residues. The CDR3 protein is CASSRTGGNGYTF. The CDR3 coding sequence is TGTGCCAGCAGCAGGACAGGGGGCAATGGCTACACCTTC.

The chain uses TRBV6-5 and TRBJ2-4, with a possible D match to TRBD2 (5 bases). The V gene lost 2 bases and the J gene lost 8 bases, with 16 bases spanning the gap. Germline CDR1 MNHEY, CDR2 SVGAGI. CDR3 length equals 15 residues. CDR3 bases: TGTGCCAGCAGTTACACCGCTCCGTGGGGAGACATTCAGTACTTC. Its translation is CASSYTAPWGDIQYF.

This clone was seen a few times. The CDR3 spells CASILTGTSGGKLFF. The CDR3 DNA is TGTGCCAGCATCCTTACGGGGACTAGCGGGGGGAAACTGTTTTTT. The rearrangement links TRBV11-2 to TRBJ2-2; TRBD2 matches 15 bases. J gave up 14 bases and V 7 bases, and 11 bases lay outside the gene matches. The CDR3 spans 15 residues. Germline loops: CDR1 SGHAT, CDR2 FQNNGV.

V gene TRBV5-1 combines with J gene TRBJ2-5; possibly TRBD1 for D (6 bases). The germline V gene has CDR1 SGHRS and CDR2 YFSETQ. The CDR3 loop spans 13 amino acids. V lost 5 bases and J lost 4, with 12 bases in between. CDR3 in amino acids: CASSKGRGETQYF. The DNA for the CDR3 is TGCGCCAGCAGTAAAGGCAGGGGAGAGACCCAGTACTTC.

This clone has just one count. J is TRBJ2-2 and V is TRBV28; 9 bases fit TRBD1. The junction had 10 bases not matched to a gene; V was cut back by 7 bases and J by 7 bases. CDR1 and CDR2 from the germline V gene are MDHEN and SYDVKM. CDR3 length: 15 amino acids. CDR3 loop: CASNMRGQGIGELFF. The CDR3 DNA reads TGTGCCAGCAATATGAGGGGACAGGGTATCGGGGAGCTGTTTTTT.

The chain recombines TRBV4-1 with TRBJ1-2; 7 nucleotides match TRBD1. Germline loops: CDR1 MGHRA, CDR2 YSYEKL. With 3 bases clipped from V and 5 bases from J, the junction kept 3 bases outside the gene matches. This CDR3 contains 13 residues. The CDR3 bases are TGCGCCAGCAGCCAGACAGGGATGTATGGCTACACCTTC. This encodes CASSQTGMYGYTF.

This chain links TRBV7-2 with TRBJ2-3; D remains ambiguous. Trimming stripped 1 base from V and 5 bases from J, with 16 bases between. This CDR3 has 16 residues. Germline loops: CDR1 SGHTA, CDR2 FQGNSA. CDR3 residues: CASSLGAGMVGDTQYF. In DNA, the CDR3 is TGTGCCAGCAGCTTAGGGGCAGGCATGGTGGGAGATACGCAGTATTTT.

V gene TRBV19 combines with J gene TRBJ1-1; no definite D call. V gave up 3 bases and J gave up 1 base, with 6 bases separating them. The CDR3 has 13 amino acids. Germline lookup yields CDR1 LNHDA and CDR2 SQIVND (reference sequence). The CDR3 DNA reads as TGTGCCAGTAGTATGCAGAGGAACACTGAAGCTTTCTTT. Protein product: CASSMQRNTEAFF. The full variable domain, in which reference TRBV19 and TRBJ1-1 provide the parts outside the CDR3, is DGGITQSPKYLFRKEGQNVTLSCEQNLNHDAMYWYRQDPGQGLRLIYYSQIVNDFQKGDIAEGYSVSREKKESFPLTVTSAQKNPTAFYLCASSMQRNTEAFFGQGTRLTVV.

This chain joins TRBV24-1 and TRBJ1-5, with 9 bases lining up with TRBD1. CDR3 size: 17 residues. Germline loops: CDR1 KGHDR, CDR2 SFDVKD. Unmatched junction bases numbered 12, after V lost 9 bases and J lost 1 base. The CDR3 DNA sequence: TGTGCCACCGGGCAACAGGACAGGGGTCAGAGCAATCAGCCCCAGCATTTT. Translating it yields CATGQQDRGQSNQPQHF.

This clone was observed a few times. The CDR3 coding sequence is TGTGCCAGCAGCTTATTGGTTAGCTCCTATAATTCACCCCTCCACTTT. Its protein product is CASSLLVSSYNSPLHF. V is TRBV7-9 and J is TRBJ1-6; D call uncertain. The V end lost 2 bases, the J end lost 0 bases, and 8 bases lay between the germline ends. CDR3 size: 16 residues. Germline lookup yields CDR1 SEHNR and CDR2 FQNEAQ (reference sequence).

V and J are TRBV18 and TRBJ2-3; TRBD1 matches 7 bases. In germline, CDR1 is KGHSH, CDR2 LQKENI. This CDR3 is 16 amino acids long. V was clipped by 1 base and J by 6 bases; unmatched bases: 10. CDR3 sequence reads: CASSPQGANSFDTQYF. The CDR3 DNA is TGTGCCAGCTCACCACAGGGGGCAAATTCTTTCGATACGCAGTATTTT.

The chain has TRBV3-1 (or the pseudogene TRBV3-2) and TRBJ2-5; 11 bases match TRBD1. CDR3 length equals 16 residues. Trimming took 4 bases from V and 5 from J; bases not matched to a gene: 9. The germline CDR1 and CDR2 sequences are LGHDT and YNNKEL (reference sequence). The CDR3 coding sequence is TGTGCCAGCAGCCTCAGGACAGGGGGCTCTGTCGAGACCCAGTACTTC. Its protein product is CASSLRTGGSVETQYF.

This clone was counted between two and nine times. The chain couples TRBV5-1 to TRBJ1-4; D not resolved. V lost 2 bases and J lost 0, with 5 bases in between. The CDR3 is made up of 14 amino acids. Germline loops: CDR1 SGHRS, CDR2 YFSETQ. As DNA, the CDR3 is TGCGCCAGCAGCTTCCTCTCAACTAATGAAAAACTGTTTTTT. Translated: CASSFLSTNEKLFF.

The rearrangement links TRBV2 to TRBJ1-1; D is possibly TRBD1 (5 bases). CDR1 SNHLY and CDR2 FYNNEI come from the germline V gene. This CDR3 contains 13 residues. V lost 4 bases and J 5 bases, leaving 11 bases between the germline ends. The CDR3: CASSVTGGTEAFF. The CDR3 DNA follows: TGTGCCAGCAGTGTGACCGGGGGGACTGAAGCTTTCTTT. Variable domain in full (rest from reference TRBV2 and TRBJ1-1): EPEVTQTPSHQVTQMGQEVILRCVPISNHLYFYWYRQILGQKVEFLVSFYNNEISEKSEIFDDQFSVERPDGSNFTLKIRSTKLEDSAMYFCASSVTGGTEAFFGQGTRLTVV.

This chain connects TRBV11-1 to TRBJ2-5; possible D gene TRBD2, 5 bases. The germline gives CDR1 SGHAT, CDR2 FQDESV (reference sequence). The V end lost 5 bases, the J end lost 4 bases, and 5 bases lay between the germline ends. The CDR3 loop spans 11 amino acids. The CDR3 DNA reads as TGTGCCAGCAGCGAGGGAGAGACCCAGTACTTC. Amino acids: CASSEGETQYF.

This chain joins TRBV7-3 and TRBJ1-2, with TRBD1 identical over 7 bases. Losses at the gene ends were 4 bases for V and 8 bases for J; bases not matched to a gene: 10. Germline CDR1 reads SGHTA; CDR2 reads FQGTGA. This CDR3 has 14 amino acids. Here the CDR3 reads CASSSSTGTRGYTF. CDR3 nucleotide sequence: TGTGCCAGCAGCTCTTCGACAGGGACGAGAGGCTACACCTTC.

The V gene is TRBV3-1 (or the pseudogene TRBV3-2), the J gene TRBJ2-1; 8 positions agree with TRBD2. This CDR3 is built from 13 residues. V lost 9 bases, J lost 8 bases, and 9 bases stayed unmatched. Germline-derived CDR1 and CDR2 are LGHDT and YNNKEL (reference sequence). The chain's CDR3 is CASGRRGADEQFF. In DNA, the CDR3 is TGTGCCAGTGGCCGGCGGGGGGCGGATGAGCAGTTCTTC.

The rearrangement joins TRBV2 to TRBJ2-5; 8 positions match TRBD2. With 4 bases clipped from V and 4 bases from J, the junction kept 5 bases outside the gene matches. Germline assignment: CDR1 SNHLY and CDR2 FYNNEI. The CDR3 extends over 14 amino acids. CDR3 DNA: TGTGCCAGCAGTGTACTAGCGGCGGCAGAGACCCAGTACTTC. Its translation is CASSVLAAAETQYF.

The rearrangement links TRBV5-1 to TRBJ2-5, with 9 bases identical to TRBD2. This CDR3 spans 15 amino acids. V lost 3 bases, J lost 5 bases, and 8 bases stayed unmatched. Germline CDR1 and CDR2: SGHRS and YFSETQ. The CDR3 sequence is CASSSSSGGLETQYF. The CDR3 region has the DNA TGCGCCAGCAGCTCCTCAAGCGGGGGGCTGGAGACCCAGTACTTC. Full variable domain (missing parts from reference TRBV5-1 and TRBJ2-5): KAGVTQTPRYLIKTRGQQVTLSCSPISGHRSVSWYQQTPGQGLQFLFEYFSETQRNKGNFPGRFSGRQFSNSRSEMNVSTLELGDSALYLCASSSSSGGLETQYFGPGTRLLVL.

The table lists this clone with a few counts. The chain is built from TRBV18 and TRBJ1-1; D is uncertain. The V end was cut by 5 bases, the J end by 1 base, with 8 bases between. The CDR3 covers 13 residues. CDR1 is KGHSH, CDR2 LQKENI, per germline. CDR3 nucleotide sequence: TGTGCCAGCTCAATGGGAGCGAACACTGAAGCTTTCTTT. It specifies CASSMGANTEAFF.

Regarding this clone: The germline gene is not matched at one end of the junction; a read error may be the cause. This sequence joins TRBV19 and TRBJ2-5; D remains unclear. CDR1 and CDR2 (germline): LNHDA, SQIVND (reference sequence). The CDR3 length is 14 residues. CDR3 amino acids: CASSIGPTQEAQYF. The CDR3 nucleotides read TGTGCCAGTAGTATTGGACCGACGCAAGAGGCCCAGTACTTC.

The V gene is TRBV7-2, the J gene TRBJ1-5; D gene unclear. Trimming removed 2 bases at V and 9 bases at J, with 20 bases between. This CDR3 comprises 16 residues. Germline V gene lookup returns CDR1 SGHTA and CDR2 FQGNSA. CDR3 DNA: TGTGCCAGCAGCTTAATGGCATCCGTCGGGAGAGGGCCCCAGCATTTT. Translated, it gives CASSLMASVGRGPQHF. Looking up the rest from reference TRBV7-2 and TRBJ1-5 gives the full variable domain: GAGVSQSPSNKVTEKGKDVELRCDPISGHTALYWYRQSLGQGLEFLIYFQGNSAPDKSGLPSDRFSAERTGGSVSTLTIQRTQQEDSAVYLCASSLMASVGRGPQHFGDGTRLSIL.

The sample holds a few counts of this clone. This chain joins TRBV5-8 and TRBJ2-1; D gene ambiguous. Per the germline V gene, CDR1 is SGHTS and CDR2 is YDEGEE. The germline V and J ends were trimmed by 7 bases and 7 bases, with 6 bases remaining between them. This CDR3 has 10 amino acids. CDR3 nucleotides: TGTGCCAGCCCCGGAAATGAGCAGTTCTTC. Its translation: CASPGNEQFF. Using reference TRBV5-8 and TRBJ2-1 for the parts outside the CDR3, the full variable domain is EAGVTQSPTHLIKTRGQQATLRCSPISGHTSVYWYQQALGLGLQFLLWYDEGEERNRGNFPPRFSGRQFPNYSSELNVNALELEDSALYLCASPGNEQFFGPGTRLTVL.